This TCR beta chain came from a study of OX40 agonist ivuxolimab in advanced cancers. Measured with immunoSEQ multiplex PCR; TCRdb has only the in-frame clones, and not every one. This sample yields about 48,000 clones, of which approximately 90% are seen a single time; roughly a third belongs to the top ten. The junction had 9 bases not matched to a gene; V was cut back by 5 bases and J by 3 bases. This CDR3 comprises 16 residues. CDR1 and CDR2 (germline): SGHVS, FNYEAQ. This TCR was sampled from an adult with an advanced solid tumor such as melanoma, head and neck, liver or kidney cancer. Here the sequenced sample was CD4+ or CD8+ T cells sorted from blood, taken in a trial of the OX40 agonist ivuxolimab. The chain has TRBV7-6 and TRBJ2-3, with 9 bases that match TRBD2. This CDR3 is CASSPTPREGTDTQYF. Here the CDR3 DNA reads TGTGCCAGCAGCCCCACTCCGCGGGAGGGGACAGATACGCAGTATTTT.